This entry is about one T cell receptor beta chain. Its antigen is unknown. No base quality information exists; no much larger clone differs at one position. The sample belongs to a study of Graves' ophthalmopathy and Graves' hyperthyroidism (dated by TCRdb to the late 2010s). Background on the whole study: Peripheral blood was collected at initial diagnosis, prior to any treatment. To tell Graves' ophthalmopathy apart from Graves' hyperthyroidism, and to predict which patients would progress to ophthalmopathy, the study relied on TCR beta repertoire signatures. In total, some 140 blood samples were TCR-sequenced: approximately 42 ophthalmopathy, under 85 hyperthyroidism and approximately 17 hyperthyroidism-to-ophthalmopathy patients. To explore V-J signatures that distinguish ophthalmopathy from hyperthyroidism, a discovery set of under 110 patients was enrolled, made up of about 40 with ophthalmopathy and around 60 with stable hyperthyroidism. For independent validation, a separate cohort was made up of roughly 19 hyperthyroidism patients plus 17 patients who later progressed from hyperthyroidism to ophthalmopathy. In roughly 6 hyperthyroidism patients, the T-cell repertoires found in thyroid tissue were compared with those found in blood. After sampling, hyperthyroidism patients received methimazole starting at 30 mg daily, and ophthalmopathy patients received high-dose intravenous methylprednisolone. The 95 to 100 discovery patients were randomly divided into training and test sets at a 7:3 ratio.

TCR beta CDR3 regions were amplified from RNA transcripts for repertoire sequencing. The first round of RT-PCR was done with HTBI primers and the Qiagen OneStep RT-PCR kit, and was followed by a second round of multiplex PCR, then size selection and purification. Libraries were sequenced on an Illumina HiSeq2000 using paired-end 100 bp reads. On the study's bioinformatics: SOAPnuke was used for read processing, and reads with adapters, uncalled bases, a mean Phred below 15, or no exact constant-primer or identifier match were discarded. High-quality paired reads were merged with COPE v1.2.5. Clonotypes were defined as unique nucleotide sequences and were aligned to IMGT TRB V, D and J references using MiTCR v1.1. Only V-J combinations with frequency above 0.0001 were analysed, covering around 99% of repertoires. A TCR clonal expansion and chaos score per V-J combination was defined as the ratio of F50 clonal expansion to chaos observed in the TCRdist matrix. Welch's t-statistics and random forest were used to narrow the features down to more than 10 V-J combinations, which were then fed into a naive Bayes classifier. The Morisita-Horn index was used to measure how similar the thyroid and blood repertoires were. TCRdb trimmed public reads at Q25 via fastp, called clones via MiXCR and kept in-frame beta chains. Each CDR3 protein gets just one entry, which takes the most common genes and DNA from the rows behind it. TCRdb's processing, not the study's, gives the V and J calls here. For this sample the table gives around 470,000 distinct CDR3 sequences, of which approximately 15% were detected only once. Jointly, the top ten make up approximately 9.8% of the sample.

Patients with ophthalmopathy had moderately to severely active disease, with a Clinical Activity Score of 3 or more, a NOSPECS grade of 4 or more, and a disease duration of less than 3 months. Patients were excluded if they had other autoimmune diseases, uncontrolled infections, pregnancy or lactation. Clinical symptoms, serum thyroxine, TRAb, thyroid ultrasound and orbital computed tomography formed the basis of the diagnosis. Ficoll-Paque density gradient centrifugation was used to isolate PBMCs from under 11 ml of fresh peripheral blood. Total RNA was extracted using Trizol reagent, and RNA quality was checked on an Agilent 2100 Bioanalyzer. Reading the germline V gene gives CDR1 MNHEY and CDR2 SVGAGI. From cysteine to phenylalanine, the CDR3 is 18 amino acids long. Just CDR3 DNA is preserved here, 54 bases in frame from base 1. V and J are trimmed by 4 bases and 3 bases, and the gene matches miss 11 bases of the junction.

What the research found in general, with its limitations: In validation, the model predicted ophthalmopathy progression with about 70% sensitivity and around 72% specificity; more than ten predicted patients were CT-confirmed with GO in a median of approximately 6.5 months. Among expanded thyroid clonotypes with frequency above 0.001, most also showed up in blood, which suggests that blood repertoires may reflect the thyroid immune response. Sample size was not statistically predetermined, and group allocation was not concealed from the investigators. The 13-signature model separated ophthalmopathy from stable hyperthyroidism with 85% to 90% sensitivity and about 81% specificity in cross-validation, and 80%/75% in the test set.

This sequence was found in a woman aged 25 to 45 with Graves' ophthalmopathy. Donor details come from another sample of the same person, matched by shared clones. The V gene is TRBV6-5 and the J gene is TRBJ2-5, with 13 bases matching TRBD2. Sequencing input: blood. The CDR3 sequence is CASSLKLAGGAGEETQYF. The DNA sequence is given as TGTGCCAGCAGTTTGAAACTAGCGGGAGGGGCGGGAGAAGAGACCCAGTACTTC.